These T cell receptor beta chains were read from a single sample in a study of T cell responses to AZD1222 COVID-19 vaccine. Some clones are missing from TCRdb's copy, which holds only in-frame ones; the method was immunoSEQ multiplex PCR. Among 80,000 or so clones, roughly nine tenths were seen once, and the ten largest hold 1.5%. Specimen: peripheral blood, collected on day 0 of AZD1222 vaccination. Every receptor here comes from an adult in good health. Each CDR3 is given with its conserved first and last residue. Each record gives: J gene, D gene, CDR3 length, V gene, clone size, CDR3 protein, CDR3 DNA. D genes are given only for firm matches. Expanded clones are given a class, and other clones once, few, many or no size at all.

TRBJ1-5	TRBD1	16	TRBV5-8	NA	CASSLGPGGGNQPQHF	TGTGCCAGCAGCTTGGGGCCAGGGGGGGGGAATCAGCCCCAGCATTTT
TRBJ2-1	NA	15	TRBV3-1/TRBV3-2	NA	CASSPLAASYNEQFF	TGTGCCAGCAGCCCCTTAGCGGCCTCCTACAATGAGCAGTTCTTC
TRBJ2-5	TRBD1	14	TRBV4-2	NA	CASSQVRGHETQYF	TGTGCCAGCAGCCAAGTTAGGGGGCACGAGACCCAGTACTTC
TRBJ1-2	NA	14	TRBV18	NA	CASSPNGAQYGYTF	TGTGCCAGCTCACCAAATGGGGCGCAATATGGCTACACCTTC
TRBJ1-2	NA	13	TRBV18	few	CASSEGRDYGYTF	TGTGCCAGCTCGGAAGGACGGGATTATGGCTACACCTTC
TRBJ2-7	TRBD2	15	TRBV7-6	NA	CASSPAGGSSYEQYF	TGTGCCAGCAGCCCCGCCGGCGGGAGCTCCTACGAGCAGTACTTC
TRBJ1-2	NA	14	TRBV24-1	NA	CATSDLTVNYGYTF	TGTGCCACCAGTGATTTAACCGTTAACTATGGCTACACCTTC
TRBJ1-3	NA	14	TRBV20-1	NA	CSASGVRSGNTIYF	TGCAGTGCTAGTGGGGTACGCTCTGGAAACACCATATATTTT
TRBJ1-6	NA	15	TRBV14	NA	CASSQEGRRNSPLHF	TGTGCCAGCAGCCAAGAGGGACGGAGAAATTCACCCCTCCACTTT
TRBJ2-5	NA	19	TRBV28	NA	CASSFGSPRTEVIRTTQYF	TGTGCCAGCAGTTTTGGCTCGCCCAGGACAGAGGTTATTCGAACGACCCAGTACTTC
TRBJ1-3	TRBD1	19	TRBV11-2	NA	CASSLGSGTGASSGNTIYF	TGTGCCAGCAGCTTAGGGTCCGGGACAGGGGCCTCCTCTGGAAACACCATATATTTT
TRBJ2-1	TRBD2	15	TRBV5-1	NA	CASSPGLAGVYEQFF	TGCGCCAGCAGCCCGGGACTAGCGGGAGTGTATGAGCAGTTCTTC
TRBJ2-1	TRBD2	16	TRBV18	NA	CASSTGIAGGDNEQFF	TGTGCCAGCTCAACCGGAATAGCGGGAGGGGACAATGAGCAGTTCTTC
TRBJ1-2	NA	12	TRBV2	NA	CASSETIYGYTF	TGTGCCAGCAGTGAAACTATTTATGGCTACACCTTC
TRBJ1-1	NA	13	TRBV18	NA	CASSPGLNTEAFF	TGTGCCAGCTCACCCGGCTTGAACACTGAAGCTTTCTTT
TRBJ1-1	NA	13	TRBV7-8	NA	CASRGGMNTEAFF	TGTGCCAGCAGGGGGGGTATGAACACTGAAGCTTTCTTT
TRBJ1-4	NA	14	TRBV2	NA	CASSWGSLNEKLFF	TGTGCCAGCTCGTGGGGCAGCCTTAATGAAAAACTGTTTTTT
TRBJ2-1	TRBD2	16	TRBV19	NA	CASSVTSGVPYNEQFF	TGTGCCAGTAGTGTGACTAGCGGGGTTCCCTACAATGAGCAGTTCTTC
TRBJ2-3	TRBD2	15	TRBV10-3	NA	CATLDPSGRTDTQYF	TGTGCCACCCTGGATCCTAGCGGGAGAACAGATACGCAGTATTTT
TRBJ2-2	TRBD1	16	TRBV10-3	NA	CAISEVDRVDIGELFF	TGTGCCATCAGTGAGGTCGACAGGGTTGATATCGGGGAGCTGTTTTTT
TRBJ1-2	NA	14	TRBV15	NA	CATSRDRGYYGYTF	TGTGCCACCAGCAGAGATCGGGGCTACTATGGCTACACCTTC
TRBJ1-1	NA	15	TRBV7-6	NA	CASSLDVGGVGEAFF	TGTGCCAGCAGCTTAGACGTTGGTGGGGTGGGTGAAGCTTTCTTT
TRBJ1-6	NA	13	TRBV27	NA	CATYGGGGSPLHF	TGTGCCACCTACGGCGGGGGGGGTTCACCCCTCCACTTT
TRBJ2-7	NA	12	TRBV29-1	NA	CSGRGTFDEQYF	TGCAGCGGCCGCGGGACTTTTGACGAGCAGTACTTC
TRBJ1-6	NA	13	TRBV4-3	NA	CASSLTWNSPLHF	TGCGCCAGCAGCCTAACGTGGAATTCACCCCTCCACTTT
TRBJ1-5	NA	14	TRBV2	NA	CASSEQGLGQPQHF	TGTGCCAGCAGTGAACAGGGGCTTGGTCAGCCCCAGCATTTT
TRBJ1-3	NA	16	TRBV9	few	CASSVGLNPEGNTIYF	TGTGCCAGCAGCGTAGGGTTGAACCCGGAGGGAAACACCATATATTTT
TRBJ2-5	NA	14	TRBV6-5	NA	CASTQTGLRETQYF	TGTGCCAGCACCCAGACGGGACTCAGAGAGACCCAGTACTTC
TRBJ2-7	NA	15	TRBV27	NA	CASSLSGAHPYEQYF	TGTGCCAGCAGTTTGTCGGGAGCCCACCCCTACGAGCAGTACTTC
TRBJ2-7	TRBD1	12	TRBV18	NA	CASSDRAREQYF	TGTGCCAGCTCGGACAGGGCTCGGGAGCAGTACTTC
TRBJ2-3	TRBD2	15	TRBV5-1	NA	CASSLALAGADTQYF	TGCGCCAGCAGCTTGGCACTAGCGGGAGCAGATACGCAGTATTTT
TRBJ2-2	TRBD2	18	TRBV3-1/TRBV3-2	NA	CASSSRTSGSGAAGELFF	TGTGCCAGCAGCTCCAGGACTAGCGGGAGTGGCGCGGCCGGGGAGCTGTTTTTT
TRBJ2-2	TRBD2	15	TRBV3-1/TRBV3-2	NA	CASSPGLADTGELFF	TGTGCCAGCAGCCCGGGACTAGCGGACACCGGGGAGCTGTTTTTT
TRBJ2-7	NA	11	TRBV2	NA	CASRENGQQYF	TGTGCCAGCAGGGAAAACGGACAGCAGTACTTC
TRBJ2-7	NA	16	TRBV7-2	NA	CASSLEGTLARYEQYF	TGTGCCAGCAGCTTAGAGGGCACCCTAGCCCGCTACGAGCAGTACTTC
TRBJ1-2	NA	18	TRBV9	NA	CASSVGAGAHLANYGYTF	TGTGCCAGCAGCGTAGGGGCAGGGGCCCACCTAGCTAACTATGGCTACACCTTC
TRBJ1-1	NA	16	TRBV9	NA	CASSVAGPAVNTEAFF	TGTGCCAGCAGCGTAGCGGGACCCGCGGTGAACACTGAAGCTTTCTTT
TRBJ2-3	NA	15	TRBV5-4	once	CASSLEARQTDTQYF	TGTGCCAGCAGCTTGGAGGCGAGACAGACGGATACGCAGTATTTT
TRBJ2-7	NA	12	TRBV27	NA	CASSFGTSTMYF	TGTGCCAGCAGTTTCGGGACCTCTACCATGTACTTC
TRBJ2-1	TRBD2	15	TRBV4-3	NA	CASSQEVAGVDEQFF	TGCGCCAGCAGCCAAGAGGTAGCGGGAGTAGATGAGCAGTTCTTC
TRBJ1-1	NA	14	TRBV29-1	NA	CSVWDRIMNTEAFF	TGCAGCGTTTGGGACCGAATAATGAACACTGAAGCTTTCTTT
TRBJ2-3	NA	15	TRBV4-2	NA	CASSQVTTSTDTQYF	TGTGCCAGCAGCCAAGTGACGACTAGCACAGATACGCAGTATTTT
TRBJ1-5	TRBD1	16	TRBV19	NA	CASSAQGARGNQPQHF	TGTGCCAGTAGTGCCCAGGGGGCTAGGGGAAATCAGCCCCAGCATTTT
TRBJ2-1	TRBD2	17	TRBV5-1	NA	CASRSGGLAGERNEQFF	TGCGCCAGCAGATCCGGCGGACTAGCGGGAGAAAGGAACGAGCAGTTCTTC